This is a list of T cell receptor beta chains from one sample in a study of cytotoxic CD8 clonotypes in ibrutinib-treated CLL. Assay used: immunoSEQ multiplex PCR; TCRdb lists only in-frame clones, some missing. The table lists under 150,000 clones, more than 75% of them singletons, with 7.5% to 8% in the top ten. The source was PBMCs, collected after 36 months of ibrutinib treatment. The receptors derive from a human donor with chronic lymphocytic leukemia. Each CDR3 is given with its conserved first and last residue. The order of the fields is V gene, D gene, clone size, J gene, CDR3 DNA, CDR3 protein. D genes are given only for firm matches. Clone size is given for some rows only: seen once, a few or many times, or a class if the clone is expanded.

TRBV4-1	-	few	TRBJ2-2	TGCGCCAGCAGCCATTTGGACAGATCGAACACCGGGGAGCTGTTTTTT	CASSHLDRSNTGELFF
TRBV19	TRBD2	-	TRBJ2-7	TGTGCCAGTAGCATCTTGGACGGGAGGATCTACGAGCAGTACTTC	CASSILDGRIYEQYF
TRBV13	-	-	TRBJ1-2	TGTGCCAGCAGCTTAGAGTACACAACTGGCGGCTACACCTTC	CASSLEYTTGGYTF
TRBV5-1	-	-	TRBJ2-2	TGCGCCAGCAGCTTGTTTGGTAGTAGCCGGGGCGGCGGGGAGCTGTTTTTT	CASSLFGSSRGGGELFF
TRBV5-1	-	-	TRBJ1-2	TGCGCGATCAAGGGGCCGGGCGAAGACTATGGCTACACCTTC	CAIKGPGEDYGYTF
TRBV6-1	-	-	TRBJ1-1	TGTGCCAGCAGGGGGAAACGAGCCGGGGACACTGAAGCTTTCTTT	CASRGKRAGDTEAFF
TRBV5-4	-	-	TRBJ2-1	TGTGCCAGCAGCTTGGCGGGTGAGCAGTTCTTC	CASSLAGEQFF
TRBV27	TRBD1	-	TRBJ1-5	TGTGCCAGCAGTTCTCAGGGGGCACTGCAGCCCCAGCATTTT	CASSSQGALQPQHF
TRBV5-1	-	-	TRBJ2-7	TGCGCCAGCAGCCCCCGGGACAAGGGGGAGCAGTACTTC	CASSPRDKGEQYF
TRBV7-9	TRBD1	-	TRBJ1-2	TGTGCCAGCAGCTACCCCCTCTTGGGACAGGGGGCCTCTGGCTACACCTTC	CASSYPLLGQGASGYTF